This TCR beta chain was identified in a study of T cells in Graves' hyperthyroidism and ophthalmopathy. TCR beta CDR3 regions were amplified from RNA. An initial round of RT-PCR targeting the TCR CDR3 relied on the HTBI primer set. Using its own MiXCR run on the multiplex PCR reads, TCRdb lists one record per CDR3 protein. The profile shows hundreds of thousands of distinct CDR3 sequences, approximately 15% of them singletons. This clonotype came up many times. Sequenced: blood. The receptor was isolated from a woman in her 30s with Graves' hyperthyroidism that later progressed to Graves' ophthalmopathy.

Here the CDR3 DNA reads TGTGCCAGCAGCCTCCAAAGCTCCTACAATGAGCAGTTCTTC. This gives the protein CASSLQSSYNEQFF. The chain uses TRBV19 and TRBJ2-1; D remains ambiguous. The CDR3 covers 14 residues. Germline V CDR1 and CDR2: LNHDA, SQIVND (reference sequence). V shed 9 bases and J shed 0 bases, with 12 bases lying between them.